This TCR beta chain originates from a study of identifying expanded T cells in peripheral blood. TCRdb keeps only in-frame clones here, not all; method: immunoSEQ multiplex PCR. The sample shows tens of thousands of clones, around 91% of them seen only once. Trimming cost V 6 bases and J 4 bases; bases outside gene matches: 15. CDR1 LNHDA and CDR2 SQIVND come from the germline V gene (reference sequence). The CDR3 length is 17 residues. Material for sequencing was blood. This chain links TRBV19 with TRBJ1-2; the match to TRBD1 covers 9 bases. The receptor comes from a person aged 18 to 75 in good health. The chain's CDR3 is CASSAYGTGMNGYGYTF. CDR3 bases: TGTGCCAGTAGCGCCTATGGGACAGGGATGAACGGCTATGGCTACACCTTC.